A single sample gave rise to the 31 T cell receptor beta chains below, sequenced in a study of blood T cell repertoires in COVID-19. Profiling relied on immunoSEQ multiplex PCR, and the TCRdb table lists in-frame clones only, not all of them. This table has about 260,000 clones, more than 70% appearing once. The sample was peripheral blood. Source of these receptors: a woman aged 45-65 years with acute or convalescent COVID-19.

The V gene is TRBV28, the J gene TRBJ2-7; TRBD2 agrees at 7 bases. The J segment lost 2 bases and the V segment lost 5 bases, leaving 6 bases of the junction unmatched. The CDR3 runs 14 residues. Germline CDR1 MDHEN, CDR2 SYDVKM. CDR3 region: CASSVSGATYEQYF. The CDR3 DNA reads TGTGCCAGCAGTGTGAGCGGGGCCACCTACGAGCAGTACTTC.

The chain recombines TRBV7-9 with TRBJ1-3, with 7 bases lining up with TRBD1. The CDR3 is 14 residues long. Germline CDR1 SEHNR, CDR2 FQNEAQ (reference sequence). The V gene end was trimmed by 6 bases and the J gene end by 8 bases; junction bases not matched to a gene: 10. The CDR3 protein is CASRRTGTEDTIYF. The CDR3 region has the DNA TGTGCCAGCAGACGGACCGGGACAGAGGACACCATATATTTT.

The V call is TRBV12-3 or TRBV12-4, the J call TRBJ2-1; 8 bases align to TRBD2. With 7 bases clipped from V and 8 bases from J, the junction kept 7 bases outside the gene matches. There are 13 residues in the CDR3. The CDR3 DNA reads TGTGCCAGCAAACCGGGACTAGTCTATGAGCAGTTCTTC. Translation gives CASKPGLVYEQFF.

This clone was found once. The chain joins TRBV24-1 to TRBJ2-1, with TRBD2 as a possible D gene (6 bases). From germline, CDR1 is KGHDR and CDR2 SFDVKD. V was trimmed by 1 base and J by 10 bases, leaving 19 bases between them. The CDR3 is 16 amino acids. The CDR3 DNA reads as TGTGCCACCAGTGATTTTGGGACTGGGACGTTAAAAGAGCAGTTCTTC. This translates into CATSDFGTGTLKEQFF.

The V gene is TRBV11-2, the J gene TRBJ2-7; 8 nucleotides align to TRBD1. The CDR3 sequence is 13 residues long. The V and J ends lost 3 bases and 6 bases, in that order; junction bases with no gene match: 4. Germline V CDR1 and CDR2: SGHAT, FQNNGV. CDR3 loop: CASSFQGAIEQYF. The CDR3, as DNA: TGTGCCAGCAGCTTCCAGGGGGCTATCGAGCAGTACTTC.

V gene TRBV28 combines with J gene TRBJ1-5; TRBD1 matches 8 bases. CDR3 length equals 14 residues. Germline values: CDR1 MDHEN, CDR2 SYDVKM. The junction had 8 bases not matched to a gene; V was cut back by 7 bases and J by 6 bases. The CDR3 sequence is CASILTGGSQPQHF. CDR3 bases: TGTGCCAGCATTCTAACAGGGGGTAGTCAGCCCCAGCATTTT. Supplemented by reference TRBV28 and TRBJ1-5, the full variable domain reads DVKVTQSSRYLVKRTGEKVFLECVQDMDHENMFWYRQDPGLGLRLIYFSYDVKMKEKGDIPEGYSVSREKKERFSLILESASTNQTSMYLCASILTGGSQPQHFGDGTRLSIL.

The chain recombines TRBV7-3 with TRBJ2-3; 8 nucleotides align to TRBD1. Germline V gives CDR1 SGHTA, CDR2 FQGTGA. CDR3 length: 13 residues. J lost 6 bases, V lost 5 bases, and 4 bases had no gene match. The CDR3 region has the DNA TGTGCCAGCAGCGGACAGGGTTTGGATACGCAGTATTTT. This encodes CASSGQGLDTQYF. The complete variable domain, with remaining parts taken from reference TRBV7-3 and TRBJ2-3, reads GAGVSQTPSNKVTEKGKYVELRCDPISGHTALYWYRQSLGQGPEFLIYFQGTGAADDSGLPNDRFFAVRPEGSVSTLKIQRTERGDSAVYLCASSGQGLDTQYFGPGTRLTVL.

V is TRBV7-3 and J is TRBJ2-3; 8 bases line up with TRBD2. The ends lost 5 bases at V and 1 base at J; junction bases unmatched: 8. The CDR3 totals 16 residues. The germline V gene encodes CDR1 SGHTA and CDR2 FQGTGA. This CDR3 is CASSGYFSGGTDTQYF. The CDR3 bases are TGTGCCAGCAGCGGATACTTTAGCGGGGGCACAGATACGCAGTATTTT.

The chain has TRBV6-5 and TRBJ1-1; 9 bases agree with TRBD1. From germline, CDR1 is MNHEY and CDR2 SVGAGI. The V gene end was trimmed by 1 base and the J gene end by 5 bases; junction bases not matched to a gene: 5. This CDR3 has 15 residues. For the CDR3, the DNA is TGTGCCAGCAGTTACTACCCGACAGGGGGTACTGAAGCTTTCTTT. It specifies CASSYYPTGGTEAFF.

This chain links TRBV6-5 with TRBJ2-7, with 8 bases aligning to TRBD2. The trim removed 6 bases at V and 4 bases at J, leaving 8 bases unmatched. CDR3 size: 14 residues. From germline, CDR1 is MNHEY and CDR2 SVGAGI. The DNA for the CDR3 is TGTGCCAGCAGCCTCTTGAGCGGGAGTTACGAGCAGTACTTC. Protein product: CASSLLSGSYEQYF.

The V call is TRBV6-5, the J call TRBJ1-4; D is unclear. V lost 5 bases, J lost 2 bases, and 9 bases lay in between. The CDR3 runs to 14 residues. Germline CDR1 is MNHEY and CDR2 is SVGAGI. CDR3 nucleotide sequence: TGTGCCAGCAGTACTACAATCACTAATGAAAAACTGTTTTTT. The encoded protein is CASSTTITNEKLFF.

The rearrangement links TRBV30 to TRBJ2-3, with 7 bases aligning to TRBD1. CDR1 is GTSNPN, CDR2 SVGIG, per germline (reference sequence). The CDR3 runs 15 residues. Trimming at V came to 5 bases and at J to 1 base, leaving 9 bases not matched to a gene. CDR3 residues: CAWSTGAYGTDTQYF. The CDR3 bases are TGTGCCTGGTCTACAGGGGCCTATGGCACAGATACGCAGTATTTT. The full variable domain, in which reference TRBV30 and TRBJ2-3 provide the parts outside the CDR3, is SQTIHQWPATLVQPVGSPLSLECTVEGTSNPNLYWYRQAAGRGLQLLFYSVGIGQISSEVPQNLSASRPQDRQFILSSKKLLLSDSGFYLCAWSTGAYGTDTQYFGPGTRLTVL.

This clone came up once. The chain carries TRBV9 and TRBJ2-1, with a possible D match to TRBD1 (5 bases). This CDR3 is built from 14 residues. Trimming pared 0 bases from V and 9 bases from J, leaving 13 bases between. Germline assignment: CDR1 SGDLS and CDR2 YYNGEE. In DNA, the CDR3 is TGTGCCAGCAGCGTAGTCGTCAGGGAAGGTGAGCAGTTCTTC. It specifies CASSVVVREGEQFF.

This rearrangement joins TRBV6-4 to TRBJ1-5, with 8 bases aligning to TRBD1. This CDR3 has 15 residues. Trimming cost V 2 bases and J 3 bases; bases outside gene matches: 3. Germline V CDR1 and CDR2: MRHNA, SNTAGT. The CDR3, as DNA: TGTGCCAGCAGTGACGGGACAGGACCCAATCAGCCCCAGCATTTT. The encoded protein is CASSDGTGPNQPQHF.

A single count supports this clone. The chain uses TRBV11-2 and TRBJ2-1; 7 nucleotides agree with TRBD2. With V trimmed by 5 bases and J by 3 bases, 13 bases remained unmatched. There are 17 residues in the CDR3. Per the germline V gene, CDR1 is SGHAT and CDR2 is FQNNGV. The CDR3 DNA reads as TGTGCCAGCAGCGTTACCTTGGGAGCGGGGATCTACAATGAGCAGTTCTTC. This encodes CASSVTLGAGIYNEQFF.

The rearrangement uses TRBV4-3 and TRBJ2-3, with D possibly TRBD2 on 6 matching bases. The V gene lost 4 bases and the J gene lost 0 bases, with 11 bases spanning the gap. Germline V gene sequence: CDR1 LGHNA, CDR2 YSLEER. CDR3 size: 15 residues. CDR3 DNA: TGCGCCAGCAGCCCTATAGCGGACAGCACAGATACGCAGTATTTT. This sequence encodes CASSPIADSTDTQYF.

Comment on this clone: The same CDR3 also results from other DNA sequences found in this sample. This sequence joins TRBV27 and TRBJ2-7; possibly TRBD1 for D (5 bases). Trimming stripped 3 bases from V and 1 base from J, with 7 bases between. This CDR3 has 13 amino acids. Germline V lookup: CDR1 MNHEY, CDR2 SMNVEV (reference sequence). CDR3 coding DNA: TGTGCCAGCAGTTTGCAGGGTTCCTACGAGCAGTACTTC. Its protein product is CASSLQGSYEQYF.

The chain links TRBV12-5 to TRBJ1-4; 7 nucleotides agree with TRBD1. The CDR3 consists of 14 residues. J gave up 5 bases and V 2 bases, and 2 bases lay outside the gene matches. Germline V CDR1 and CDR2: LGHNT, FRNRAP. The CDR3 loop is CASGLTGENEKLFF. Here the CDR3 DNA reads TGTGCTAGTGGTTTGACAGGGGAGAATGAAAAACTGTTTTTT.

The V gene is TRBV5-1, the J gene TRBJ1-2, with 7 positions matching TRBD1. Germline CDR1 and CDR2: SGHRS and YFSETQ. CDR3 size: 13 residues. Trimming cost V 2 bases and J 7 bases; bases outside gene matches: 5. Here the CDR3 DNA reads TGCGCCAGCAGCTTCCTGACAGGGACTGGCTACACCTTC. This sequence encodes CASSFLTGTGYTF.

The J gene is TRBJ1-1, the V gene TRBV27; 9 nucleotides line up with TRBD1. The CDR3 loop spans 15 amino acids. Germline V lookup: CDR1 MNHEY, CDR2 SMNVEV (reference sequence). Trimming at V came to 5 bases and at J to 5 bases, leaving 9 bases not matched to a gene. The CDR3 coding sequence is TGTGCCAGCAGTCCTGGACAGGGGCAGAGGACTGAAGCTTTCTTT. Translation gives CASSPGQGQRTEAFF.

The chain joins TRBV28 to TRBJ1-5; 11 positions match TRBD1. This CDR3 comprises 17 residues. Losses at the gene ends were 6 bases for V and 1 base for J; bases not matched to a gene: 8. CDR1 and CDR2 from the germline V gene are MDHEN and SYDVKM. CDR3 in amino acids: CASSDPDRGLSNQPQHF. The CDR3 DNA sequence: TGTGCCAGCAGCGATCCGGACAGGGGGCTAAGCAATCAGCCCCAGCATTTT.

V usage is TRBV4-1 and J usage is TRBJ1-1, with D perhaps TRBD1 (6 bases). Germline CDR1 reads MGHRA; CDR2 reads YSYEKL. Trimming cost V 1 base and J 1 base, with 13 bases left between them. This CDR3 has 16 residues. Here the CDR3 DNA reads TGCGCCAGCAGCCAAGCACGGTCAGGGGCGAACACTGAAGCTTTCTTT. It codes for CASSQARSGANTEAFF.

The V call is TRBV28, the J call TRBJ1-4; 10 positions agree with TRBD1. The germline V gene encodes CDR1 MDHEN and CDR2 SYDVKM. This CDR3 has 14 amino acids. Trimming removed 5 bases from V and 8 bases from J; junction bases left unmatched: 5. This chain's CDR3 is CASSTDRGGEKLFF. The CDR3 coding sequence is TGTGCCAGCAGTACGGACAGGGGGGGAGAAAAACTGTTTTTT. Full variable domain (rest looked up from reference TRBV28 and TRBJ1-4): DVKVTQSSRYLVKRTGEKVFLECVQDMDHENMFWYRQDPGLGLRLIYFSYDVKMKEKGDIPEGYSVSREKKERFSLILESASTNQTSMYLCASSTDRGGEKLFFGSGTQLSVL.

Only one count was recorded for this clone. The V and J genes are TRBV7-3 and TRBJ1-1; D is perhaps TRBD1 (6 bases). The V gene's germline CDR1 is SGHTA and CDR2 FQGTGA. This CDR3 is 15 amino acids long. Trimming cost V 5 bases and J 1 base, with 14 bases left between them. The CDR3 DNA sequence: TGTGCCAGCAGCCCCGACAGGAGTGGGAACACTGAAGCTTTCTTT. Residues: CASSPDRSGNTEAFF. Drawing the rest from reference TRBV7-3 and TRBJ1-1, the complete variable domain is GAGVSQTPSNKVTEKGKYVELRCDPISGHTALYWYRQSLGQGPEFLIYFQGTGAADDSGLPNDRFFAVRPEGSVSTLKIQRTERGDSAVYLCASSPDRSGNTEAFFGQGTRLTVV.

The chain uses TRBV3-1 (or the pseudogene TRBV3-2) and TRBJ1-1, with D possibly matching TRBD1 (5 bases). The V gene's germline CDR1 is LGHDT and CDR2 YNNKEL (reference sequence). V lost 4 bases, J lost 3 bases, and 9 bases lay in between. This CDR3 has 13 residues. The CDR3 is CASSLWGDTEAFF. Written as DNA, the CDR3 is TGTGCCAGCAGCCTCTGGGGGGACACTGAAGCTTTCTTT.

The chain joins TRBV5-1 to TRBJ2-1; TRBD1 aligns across 10 bases. Germline V gene data show CDR1 as SGHRS and CDR2 as YFSETQ. This CDR3 is built from 16 residues. J was trimmed by 4 bases and V by 0 bases; bases with no gene match: 4. The CDR3 is CASSLEGTGAYNEQFF. The CDR3 DNA reads as TGCGCCAGCAGCTTGGAAGGGACAGGGGCATACAATGAGCAGTTCTTC.

The chain is built from TRBV24-1 and TRBJ2-1, with 9 nucleotides matching TRBD2. CDR1 and CDR2 (germline): KGHDR, SFDVKD. Trimming cost V 10 bases and J 8 bases; bases outside gene matches: 11. This CDR3 comprises 14 residues. In nucleotides, the CDR3 is TGTGCCACGCGGAATAGCGGGGGTGGGGATGAGCAGTTCTTC. The encoded protein is CATRNSGGGDEQFF.

The V gene is TRBV7-8, the J gene TRBJ1-6; D possibly corresponds to TRBD1 (5 bases). V was cut by 2 bases and J by 7 bases, with 12 bases left in between. The CDR3 is 15 residues long. Germline CDR1 and CDR2: SGHVS and FQNEAQ. CDR3 in amino acids: CASSLLERGNSPLHF. CDR3 bases: TGTGCCAGCAGCTTACTAGAGCGGGGCAATTCACCCCTCCACTTT.

The gene calls are TRBV12-5 and TRBJ2-1; 12 nucleotides match TRBD2. The CDR3 has 21 amino acids. Germline CDR1 LGHNT, CDR2 FRNRAP. V shed 8 bases, J shed 2 bases, and the junction held 22 bases outside the gene matches. CDR3 loop: CASSGVVGLGTSGYAYNEQFF. CDR3 coding DNA: TGTGCTAGTTCGGGGGTCGTGGGGTTAGGGACTAGCGGGTACGCCTACAATGAGCAGTTCTTC.

The V gene is TRBV6-4, the J gene TRBJ1-2; TRBD1 matches 7 bases. The J segment lost 7 bases and the V segment lost 4 bases, leaving 6 bases of the junction unmatched. Germline values: CDR1 MRHNA, CDR2 SNTAGT. This CDR3 spans 13 amino acids. The CDR3 sequence: CASSGTGAVGYTF. For the CDR3, the DNA is TGTGCCAGCAGTGGAACAGGGGCGGTTGGCTACACCTTC.

V and J are TRBV29-1 and TRBJ1-2; 9 bases line up with TRBD1. Germline V gene sequence: CDR1 SQVTM, CDR2 ANQGSEA. The CDR3 is 13 amino acids. V shed 5 bases and J 4 bases; nucleotides not matched to a gene: 5. DNA of the CDR3: TGCAGCGTTCGGACAGGGGATAGCTATGGCTACACCTTC. This gives the protein CSVRTGDSYGYTF.